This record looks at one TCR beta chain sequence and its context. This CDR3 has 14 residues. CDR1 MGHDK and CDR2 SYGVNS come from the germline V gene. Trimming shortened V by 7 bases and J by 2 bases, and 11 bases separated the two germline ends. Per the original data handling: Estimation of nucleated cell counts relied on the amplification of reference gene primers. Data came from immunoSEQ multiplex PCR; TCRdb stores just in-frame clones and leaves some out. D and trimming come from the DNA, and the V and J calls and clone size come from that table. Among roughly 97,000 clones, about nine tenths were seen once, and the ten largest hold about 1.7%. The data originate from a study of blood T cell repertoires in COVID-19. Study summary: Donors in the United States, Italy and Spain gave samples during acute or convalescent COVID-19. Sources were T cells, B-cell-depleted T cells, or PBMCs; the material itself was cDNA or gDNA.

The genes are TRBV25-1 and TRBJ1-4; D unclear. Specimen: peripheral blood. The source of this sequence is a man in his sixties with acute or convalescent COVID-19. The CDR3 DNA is TGTGCCAGCATGCGTCGAGGCACTAATGAAAAACTGTTTTTT. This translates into CASMRRGTNEKLFF.